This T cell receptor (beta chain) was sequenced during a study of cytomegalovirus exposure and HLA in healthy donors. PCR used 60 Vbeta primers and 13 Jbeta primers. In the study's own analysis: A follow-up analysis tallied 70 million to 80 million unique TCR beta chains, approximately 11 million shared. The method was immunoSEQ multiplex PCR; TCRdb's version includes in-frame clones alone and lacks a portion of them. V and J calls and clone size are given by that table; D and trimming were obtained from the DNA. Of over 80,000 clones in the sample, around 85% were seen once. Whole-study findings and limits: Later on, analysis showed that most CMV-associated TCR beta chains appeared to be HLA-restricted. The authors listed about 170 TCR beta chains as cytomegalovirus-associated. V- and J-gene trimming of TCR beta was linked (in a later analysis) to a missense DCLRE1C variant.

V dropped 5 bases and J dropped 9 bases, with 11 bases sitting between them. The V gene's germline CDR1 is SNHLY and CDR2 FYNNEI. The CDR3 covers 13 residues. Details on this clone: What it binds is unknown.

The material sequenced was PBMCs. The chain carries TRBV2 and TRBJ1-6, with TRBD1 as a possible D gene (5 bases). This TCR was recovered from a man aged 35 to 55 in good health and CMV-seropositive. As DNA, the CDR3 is TGTGCCAGCAGTCGCCGGGACTTTTCACCCCTCCACTTT. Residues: CASSRRDFSPLHF.